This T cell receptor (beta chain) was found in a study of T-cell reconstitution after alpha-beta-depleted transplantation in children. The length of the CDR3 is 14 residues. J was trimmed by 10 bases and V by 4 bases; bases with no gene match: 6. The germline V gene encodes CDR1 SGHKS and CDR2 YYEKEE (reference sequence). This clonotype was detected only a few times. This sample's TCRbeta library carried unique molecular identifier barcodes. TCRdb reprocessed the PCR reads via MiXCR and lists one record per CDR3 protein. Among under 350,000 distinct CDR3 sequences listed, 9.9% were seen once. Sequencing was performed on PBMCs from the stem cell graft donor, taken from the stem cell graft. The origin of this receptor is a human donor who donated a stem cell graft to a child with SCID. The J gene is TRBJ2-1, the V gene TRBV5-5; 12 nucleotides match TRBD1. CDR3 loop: CASSPGTGGWEQFF. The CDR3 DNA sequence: TGTGCCAGCAGCCCCGGGACAGGGGGCTGGGAGCAGTTCTTC.